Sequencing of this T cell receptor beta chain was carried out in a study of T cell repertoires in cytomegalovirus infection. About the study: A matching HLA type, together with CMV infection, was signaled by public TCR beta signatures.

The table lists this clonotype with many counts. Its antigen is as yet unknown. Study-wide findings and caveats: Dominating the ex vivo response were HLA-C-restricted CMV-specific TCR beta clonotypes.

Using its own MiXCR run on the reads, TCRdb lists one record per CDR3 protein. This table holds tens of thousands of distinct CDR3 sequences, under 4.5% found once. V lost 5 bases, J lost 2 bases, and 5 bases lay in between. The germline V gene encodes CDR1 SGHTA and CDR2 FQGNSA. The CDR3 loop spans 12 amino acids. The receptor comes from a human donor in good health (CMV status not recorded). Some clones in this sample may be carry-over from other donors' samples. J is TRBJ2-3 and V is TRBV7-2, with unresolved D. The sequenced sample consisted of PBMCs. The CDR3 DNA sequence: TGTGCCAGCAGCCCATCCACAGATACGCAGTATTTT. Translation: CASSPSTDTQYF.